This T cell receptor (beta chain) was found in a study of post-analysis software for immune sequencing data. Study-wide findings and caveats: In patients, TRBV5-6, TRBV5-1 and TRBV20-1 belonged to four or five TRBV segments found more frequently than in controls.

This clonotype showed up just a few times. Antigen specificity is unknown. Unique molecular identifiers were built into the TCR beta cDNA libraries. One entry per CDR3 protein, called by TCRdb with MiXCR from the PCR reads. In the table there are some 160,000 distinct CDR3 sequences, 30% to 45% of which are singletons. V was trimmed by 7 bases and J by 2 bases, leaving 14 bases between them. This CDR3 is 13 amino acids long. In germline, CDR1 is SQVTM, CDR2 ANQGSEA. The sequence derives from a girl between 10 and 17 years old with multiple sclerosis. The chain employs TRBV29-1 and TRBJ1-1; a weak D match, TRBD1 (6 bases). The material was blood, obtained after autologous hematopoietic stem cell transplantation. The CDR3 protein is CSATKTGNTEAFF. The CDR3 DNA reads TGCAGCGCTACCAAGACAGGTAACACTGAAGCTTTCTTT.